This entry is about one T cell receptor (beta chain). The sample is drawn from a study of sequential checkpoint blockade in melanoma. Study-wide context: After both sequences, patients received maintenance nivolumab.

Assay used: immunoSEQ multiplex PCR; TCRdb lists only in-frame clones, some missing. Here the sample spans 27,000 or so clones, 77% being singletons. Treatment reported: randomized to nivolumab then ipilimumab (arm A) or the reverse (arm B). This clonotype originated in a human donor with melanoma. This material consisted of CD8+ T cells sorted from blood (inferred from file names), taken from a patient given nivolumab and ipilimumab in sequence.

CDR3 in amino acids: CATSRDSGDQQFF. DNA of the CDR3: TGTGCCACCAGCAGAGATTCGGGGGACCAGCAGTTCTTC. The chain combines TRBV15 with TRBJ2-1; D is perhaps TRBD2 (6 bases). CDR3 size: 13 residues. With 0 bases removed from V and 11 bases from J, the gap between germline ends came to 11 bases. Germline V CDR1 and CDR2: LNHNV, YYDKDF (reference sequence).